Below, 8 T cell receptor beta chains from the same sample are listed, as sequenced in a study of T cells after yellow fever vaccination. Each CDR3 protein gets one entry after TCRdb re-called the 5' RACE reads with MiXCR. The sample records 450,000 to 550,000 distinct CDR3 sequences, 19% being singletons. The input for sequencing was PBMCs, taken 15 days after the yellow fever booster vaccination. These receptors were obtained from a man aged 30 to 45 who received the YFV17D yellow fever vaccine.

A few counts support this clonotype. V and J are TRBV20-1 and TRBJ2-7; 13 bases align to TRBD2. J lost 0 bases, V lost 5 bases, and 4 bases had no gene match. This CDR3 spans 15 amino acids. Germline V gene sequence: CDR1 DFQATT, CDR2 SNEGSKA (reference sequence). The CDR3: CSAETSGRVSYEQYF. DNA of the CDR3: TGCAGTGCTGAAACTAGCGGGAGGGTCTCCTACGAGCAGTACTTC.

This clonotype was observed a handful of times. The chain is built from TRBV20-1 and TRBJ2-5, with unresolved D. The CDR3 has 15 amino acids. V was trimmed by 3 bases and J by 7 bases, leaving 21 bases between them. Germline V gene lookup returns CDR1 DFQATT and CDR2 SNEGSKA (reference sequence). DNA for the CDR3: TGCAGTGCTAGGCCGGACGCCGGCAGTCCCGGGACCCAGTACTTC. The encoded protein is CSARPDAGSPGTQYF.

This clonotype showed up just a few times. The rearrangement links TRBV5-1 to TRBJ2-6; D is uncertain. CDR1 is SGHRS and CDR2 is YFSETQ in the germline V gene. V lost 4 bases, J lost 0 bases, and 14 bases lay in between. CDR3 length: 17 residues. CDR3 DNA sequence: TGCGCCAGCAGCCAGGACCGATCGAGCTCTGGGGCCAACGTCCTGACTTTC. This sequence encodes CASSQDRSSSGANVLTF.

The V and J genes are TRBV10-2 and TRBJ1-5; the D is unclear. Trimming pared 5 bases from V and 0 bases from J, leaving 20 bases between. The CDR3 length is 18 residues. Per the germline V gene, CDR1 is WSHSY and CDR2 is SAAADI. For the CDR3, the DNA is TGCGCCAGCAGTTTAAATCGGCCCTCTACAGATAGCAATCAGCCCCAGCATTTT. Amino acid sequence: CASSLNRPSTDSNQPQHF.

This clonotype was seen at least ten times. The V and J genes are TRBV20-1 and TRBJ2-7; 9 nucleotides line up with TRBD2. Germline trimming cut 2 bases from V and 4 bases from J; bases unmatched to any gene: 3. The CDR3 extends over 13 amino acids. Germline V gene sequence: CDR1 DFQATT, CDR2 SNEGSKA (reference sequence). The CDR3 DNA follows: TGCAGTGCTAGAAATAGCGGGAGTTACGAGCAGTACTTC. Protein: CSARNSGSYEQYF.

This chain joins TRBV12-3 or TRBV12-4 and TRBJ2-7; 10 bases are shared with TRBD1. This CDR3 has 14 residues. The V gene end was trimmed by 4 bases and the J gene end by 5 bases; junction bases not matched to a gene: 5. CDR3 protein: CASSSTGGSHEQYF. The CDR3 nucleotides read TGTGCCAGCAGTTCGACAGGGGGCTCGCACGAGCAGTACTTC.

The genes are TRBV9 and TRBJ2-3; no clear D gene. The J call is uncertain, as TRBJ1-5 better fits the DNA end. CDR1 and CDR2 (germline): SGDLS, YYNGEE. There are 12 residues in the CDR3. This CDR3 is CASSPGRNTQHF. Here the CDR3 DNA reads TGTGCCAGCAGCCCCGGGAGGAATACGCAGCATTTT.

Comment on this clonotype: Germline and junction disagree at one end, which may indicate a read error. This chain uses TRBV9 with TRBJ1-4, with unresolved D. This CDR3 region has 18 residues. Germline V gene lookup returns CDR1 SGDLS and CDR2 YYNGEE. The CDR3 sequence: CASSVGPGWTSTNEKLFF. The DNA of the CDR3 is TGTGCCAGCAGCGTGGGCCCCGGTTGGACGTCAACTAATGAAAAATTGTTTTTT. The full variable domain, its missing parts supplied by reference TRBV9 and TRBJ1-4, is DSGVTQTPKHLITATGQRVTLRCSPRSGDLSVYWYQQSLDQGLQFLIQYYNGEERAKGNILERFSAQQFPDLHSELNLSSLELGDSALYFCASSVGPGWTSTNEKLFFGSGTQLSVL.